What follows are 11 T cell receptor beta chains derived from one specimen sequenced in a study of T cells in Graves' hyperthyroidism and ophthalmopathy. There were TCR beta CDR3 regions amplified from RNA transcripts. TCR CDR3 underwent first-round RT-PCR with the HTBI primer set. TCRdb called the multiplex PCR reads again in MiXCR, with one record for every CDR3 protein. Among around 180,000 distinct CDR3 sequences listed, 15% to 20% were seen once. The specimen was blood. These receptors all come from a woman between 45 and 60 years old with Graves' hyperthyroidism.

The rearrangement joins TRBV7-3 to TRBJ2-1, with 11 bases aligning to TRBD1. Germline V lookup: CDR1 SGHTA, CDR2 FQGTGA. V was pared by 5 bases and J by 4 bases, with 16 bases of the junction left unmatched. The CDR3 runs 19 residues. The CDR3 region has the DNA TGTGCCAGCAGCCCCCGGGACAGGGGGAAGCCCTTTTCGTACAATGAGCAGTTCTTC. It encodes CASSPRDRGKPFSYNEQFF.

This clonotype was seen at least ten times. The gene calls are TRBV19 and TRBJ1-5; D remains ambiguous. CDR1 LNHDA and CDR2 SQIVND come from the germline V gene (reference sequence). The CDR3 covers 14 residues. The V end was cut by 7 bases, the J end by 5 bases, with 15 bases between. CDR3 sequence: CASKPSWEHQPQHF. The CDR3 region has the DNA TGTGCCAGTAAACCATCGTGGGAACATCAGCCCCAGCATTTT.

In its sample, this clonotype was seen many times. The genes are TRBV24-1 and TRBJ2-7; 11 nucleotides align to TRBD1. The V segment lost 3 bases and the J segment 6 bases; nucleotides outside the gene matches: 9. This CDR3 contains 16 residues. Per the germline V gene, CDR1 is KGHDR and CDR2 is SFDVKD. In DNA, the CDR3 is TGTGCCACCAGTGATCCGGGGACAGGGGGGGGGCTCGAGCAGTACTTC. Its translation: CATSDPGTGGGLEQYF.

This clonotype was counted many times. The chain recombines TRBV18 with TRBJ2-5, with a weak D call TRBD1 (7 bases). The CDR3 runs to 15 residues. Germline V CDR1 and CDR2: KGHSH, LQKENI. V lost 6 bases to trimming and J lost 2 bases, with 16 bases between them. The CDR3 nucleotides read TGTGCCAGCTCGCGACAGGGTGGAGGGCAAGAGACCCAGTACTTC. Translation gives CASSRQGGGQETQYF. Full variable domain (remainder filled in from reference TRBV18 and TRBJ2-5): NAGVMQNPRHLVRRRGQEARLRCSPMKGHSHVYWYRQLPEEGLKFMVYLQKENIIDESGMPKERFSAEFPKEGPSILRIQQVVRGDSAAYFCASSRQGGGQETQYFGPGTRLLVL.

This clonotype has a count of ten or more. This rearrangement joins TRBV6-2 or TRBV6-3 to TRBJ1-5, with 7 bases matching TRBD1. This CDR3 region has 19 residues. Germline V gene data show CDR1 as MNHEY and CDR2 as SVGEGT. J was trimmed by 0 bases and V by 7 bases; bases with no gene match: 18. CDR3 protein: CASNHITGAPYYSNQPQHF. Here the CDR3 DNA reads TGTGCCAGCAATCACATTACAGGGGCGCCGTATTATAGCAATCAGCCCCAGCATTTT.

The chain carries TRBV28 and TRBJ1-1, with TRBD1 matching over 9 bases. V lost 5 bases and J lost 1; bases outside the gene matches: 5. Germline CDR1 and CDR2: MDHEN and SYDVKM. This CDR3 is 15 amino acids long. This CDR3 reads CASSPATGGNTEAFF. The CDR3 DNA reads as TGTGCCAGCAGTCCTGCGACAGGGGGGAACACTGAAGCTTTCTTT.

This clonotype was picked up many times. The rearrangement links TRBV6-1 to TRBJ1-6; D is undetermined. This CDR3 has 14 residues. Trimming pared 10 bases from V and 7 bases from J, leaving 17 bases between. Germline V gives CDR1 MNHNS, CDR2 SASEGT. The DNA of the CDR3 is TGTGCCACCACCCTAGGACTGGGGAATTCACCCCTCCACTTT. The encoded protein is CATTLGLGNSPLHF.

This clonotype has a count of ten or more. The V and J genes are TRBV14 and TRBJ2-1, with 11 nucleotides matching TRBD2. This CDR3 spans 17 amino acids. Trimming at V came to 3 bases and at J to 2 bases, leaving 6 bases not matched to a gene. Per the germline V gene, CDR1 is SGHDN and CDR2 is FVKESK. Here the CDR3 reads CASSQILAGVAYNEQFF. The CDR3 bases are TGTGCCAGCAGCCAGATACTAGCGGGGGTAGCCTACAATGAGCAGTTCTTC.

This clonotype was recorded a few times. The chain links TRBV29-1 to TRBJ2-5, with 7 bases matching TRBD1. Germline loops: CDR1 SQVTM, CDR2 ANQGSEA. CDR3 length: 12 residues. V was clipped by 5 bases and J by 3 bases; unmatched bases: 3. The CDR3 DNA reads TGCAGCGTTCGACAGGGTGAAGAGACCCAGTACTTC. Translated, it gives CSVRQGEETQYF.

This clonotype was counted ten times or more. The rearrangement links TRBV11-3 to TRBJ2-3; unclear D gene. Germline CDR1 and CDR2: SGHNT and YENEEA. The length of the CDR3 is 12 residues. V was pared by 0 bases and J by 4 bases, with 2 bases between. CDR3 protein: CASSLEADTQYF. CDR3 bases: TGTGCCAGCAGCTTAGAGGCAGATACGCAGTATTTT.

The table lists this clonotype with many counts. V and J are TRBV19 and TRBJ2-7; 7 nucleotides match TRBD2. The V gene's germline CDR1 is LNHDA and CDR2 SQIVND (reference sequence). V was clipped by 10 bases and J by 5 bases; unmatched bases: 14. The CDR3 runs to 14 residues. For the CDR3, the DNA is TGTGCCACTAGCGAGGGGACTCGGGGGGACGAGCAGTACTTC. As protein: CATSEGTRGDEQYF.